This entry lists 21 T cell receptor beta chains sequenced from one sample in a study of blood T cell repertoires in COVID-19. The data were produced by immunoSEQ multiplex PCR, yet TCRdb's version contains in-frame clones alone and is incomplete. The profile covers 110,000 or so clones, with 80% to 90% appearing a single time and more than 3% taken by the ten largest. Sequenced input: peripheral blood. All receptors derive from a man aged 40-49 years with acute or convalescent COVID-19.

Here the CDR3 DNA reads TGTGCCAGCAGCCCCCAGGGGCGGGGGGTCACAGATACGCAGTATTTT. It translates to CASSPQGRGVTDTQYF. This sequence joins TRBV6-6 and TRBJ2-3, with TRBD2 matching over 8 bases. The CDR3 runs to 16 residues. Germline CDR1 reads MNHNY; CDR2 reads SVGAGI (reference sequence). The V segment lost 6 bases and the J segment 2 bases; nucleotides outside the gene matches: 10.

The chain uses TRBV6-4 and TRBJ2-1, with TRBD2 as a possible D gene (5 bases). V was cut by 10 bases and J by 0 bases, with 16 bases left in between. Germline V gives CDR1 MRHNA, CDR2 SNTAGT. The CDR3 is made up of 15 amino acids. As DNA, the CDR3 is TGTGCCACCTCGAGCGGCTCTCTCTCCTACAATGAGCAGTTCTTC. Amino acid sequence: CATSSGSLSYNEQFF.

The V and J genes are TRBV7-3 and TRBJ2-2; TRBD2 matches at 9 bases. V lost 2 bases, J lost 3 bases, and 7 bases stayed unmatched. CDR3 size: 17 residues. Germline V gene sequence: CDR1 SGHTA, CDR2 FQGTGA. DNA for the CDR3: TGTGCCAGCAGCTTACGACCGCGGGGGGGCGACACCGGGGAGCTGTTTTTT. It specifies CASSLRPRGGDTGELFF. The whole variable domain, filled in from reference TRBV7-3 and TRBJ2-2, reads GAGVSQTPSNKVTEKGKYVELRCDPISGHTALYWYRQSLGQGPEFLIYFQGTGAADDSGLPNDRFFAVRPEGSVSTLKIQRTERGDSAVYLCASSLRPRGGDTGELFFGEGSRLTVL.

This chain connects TRBV5-1 to TRBJ2-6; D is possibly TRBD1 (6 bases). The V end was cut by 4 bases, the J end by 0 bases, with 11 bases between. Germline V gene sequence: CDR1 SGHRS, CDR2 YFSETQ. The CDR3 spans 16 residues. The CDR3 nucleotides read TGCGCCAGCAGCCTTGGACAGCTCTCTGGGGCCAACGTCCTGACTTTC. Translated: CASSLGQLSGANVLTF. Variable domain in full (rest from reference TRBV5-1 and TRBJ2-6): KAGVTQTPRYLIKTRGQQVTLSCSPISGHRSVSWYQQTPGQGLQFLFEYFSETQRNKGNFPGRFSGRQFSNSRSEMNVSTLELGDSALYLCASSLGQLSGANVLTFGAGSRLTVL.

This rearrangement joins TRBV6-5 to TRBJ2-7, with a possible D match to TRBD1 (6 bases). CDR3 length: 14 residues. The germline CDR1 and CDR2 sequences are MNHEY and SVGAGI. V was cut by 6 bases and J by 0 bases, with 12 bases left in between. The CDR3 DNA reads as TGTGCCAGCAGGGACAGTTTATTCTCCTACGAGCAGTACTTC. Protein product: CASRDSLFSYEQYF.

V and J are TRBV4-1 and TRBJ2-6; 7 nucleotides align to TRBD1. The CDR3 runs to 21 residues. CDR1 MGHRA and CDR2 YSYEKL come from the germline V gene. The trim removed 1 base at V and 3 bases at J, leaving 18 bases unmatched. The CDR3 DNA follows: TGCGCCAGCAGCCAAGCCCCAAGGACAGGCATTGCCCGAGGTGGGGCCAACGTCCTGACTTTC. It yields the protein CASSQAPRTGIARGGANVLTF.

J is TRBJ2-5 and V is TRBV13; 12 nucleotides align to TRBD1. Germline V gene lookup returns CDR1 PRHDT and CDR2 FYEKMQ (reference sequence). The CDR3 totals 18 residues. V shed 5 bases, J shed 1 base, and the junction held 11 bases outside the gene matches. CDR3 DNA: TGTGCCAGCAGCAAAGGGGACAGGGGGCCCCCGGTCCAAGAGACCCAGTACTTC. Its translation is CASSKGDRGPPVQETQYF.

This clone was recorded only once. V is TRBV30 and J is TRBJ1-1; D is ambiguous. V dropped 4 bases and J dropped 3 bases, with 9 bases sitting between them. The V gene's germline CDR1 is GTSNPN and CDR2 SVGIG (reference sequence). The CDR3 extends over 12 amino acids. The CDR3 DNA follows: TGTGCCTGGAAGCGAGACCACACTGAAGCTTTCTTT. It encodes CAWKRDHTEAFF.

The V and J genes are TRBV24-1 and TRBJ2-7, with D perhaps TRBD1 (6 bases). The length of the CDR3 is 14 residues. V was trimmed by 4 bases and J by 2 bases, leaving 11 bases between them. Germline CDR1 is KGHDR and CDR2 is SFDVKD. The CDR3 here is CATSEQGIPYEQYF. CDR3 DNA sequence: TGTGCCACCAGTGAGCAGGGGATACCCTACGAGCAGTACTTC.

Here the CDR3 reads CASIPTGSPYNEQFF. The CDR3 DNA sequence: TGTGCCAGCATCCCTACAGGGAGTCCCTACAATGAGCAGTTCTTC. V gene TRBV7-9 combines with J gene TRBJ2-1, with D perhaps TRBD1 (6 bases). V dropped 7 bases and J dropped 2 bases, with 15 bases sitting between them. CDR1 is SEHNR, CDR2 FQNEAQ, per germline (reference sequence). The CDR3 totals 15 residues.

The chain links TRBV18 to TRBJ2-6; D is uncertain. The germline V gene has CDR1 KGHSH and CDR2 LQKENI. Trimming cost V 3 bases and J 0 bases, with 9 bases left between them. The CDR3 sequence is 16 residues long. The CDR3, as DNA: TGTGCCAGCTCACCGTTACTCCTCTCTGGGGCCAACGTCCTGACTTTC. Encoded protein: CASSPLLLSGANVLTF.

This sequence joins TRBV18 and TRBJ1-1; D is undetermined. Trimming shortened V by 3 bases and J by 3 bases, and 8 bases separated the two germline ends. Germline V gives CDR1 KGHSH, CDR2 LQKENI. CDR3 size: 13 residues. CDR3 in DNA: TGTGCCAGCTCACCCGGGGTTGACACTGAAGCTTTCTTT. Translated, it gives CASSPGVDTEAFF. The whole variable domain, filled in from reference TRBV18 and TRBJ1-1, reads NAGVMQNPRHLVRRRGQEARLRCSPMKGHSHVYWYRQLPEEGLKFMVYLQKENIIDESGMPKERFSAEFPKEGPSILRIQQVVRGDSAAYFCASSPGVDTEAFFGQGTRLTVV.

The genes are TRBV6-2 or TRBV6-3 and TRBJ1-1, with a tentative D call TRBD1 (6 bases). V lost 0 bases, J lost 2 bases, and 13 bases lay in between. CDR1 is MNHEY, CDR2 SVGEGT, per germline. This CDR3 spans 16 amino acids. The CDR3 spells CASSYSIGRGNTEAFF. The CDR3 nucleotides read TGTGCCAGCAGTTACTCGATAGGCAGGGGCAACACTGAAGCTTTCTTT.

The chain has TRBV21-1 and TRBJ2-7; the table's D call of TRBD1 was not tested on the DNA. TRBV21-1 is a recognized pseudogene. CDR3 length: 15 amino acids. For the CDR3, the DNA is TGTGCCAGCAGCCTGGGACAGGGGGGCCTCTACGAGCAGTACTTC. Its protein product is CASSLGQGGLYEQYF.

This clone was seen more than once but under ten times. The chain uses TRBV27 and TRBJ2-7, with 8 bases lining up with TRBD1. The CDR3 spans 14 residues. CDR1 is MNHEY, CDR2 SMNVEV, per germline (reference sequence). With 4 bases clipped from V and 5 bases from J, the junction kept 7 bases outside the gene matches. DNA for the CDR3: TGTGCCAGCAGTTCCGGGACAGGTACCCACGAGCAGTACTTC. Translated: CASSSGTGTHEQYF.

The chain has TRBV30 and TRBJ2-5; D is unresolved. Germline V CDR1 and CDR2: GTSNPN, SVGIG (reference sequence). The CDR3 covers 13 residues. Trimming removed 1 base from V and 5 bases from J, with 11 bases in between. The CDR3, as DNA: TGTGCCTGGAGTGATAGTGGAGCGGAGACCCAGTACTTC. Its protein product is CAWSDSGAETQYF.

As DNA, the CDR3 is TGTGCCAGCACGAAGGACAGGTACTACGAGCAGTACTTC. Translated, it gives CASTKDRYYEQYF. The chain combines TRBV6-5 with TRBJ2-7, with 7 bases that match TRBD1. The CDR3 is 13 residues long. Germline assignment: CDR1 MNHEY and CDR2 SVGAGI. J lost 3 bases, V lost 7 bases, and 6 bases had no gene match.

V gene TRBV30 combines with J gene TRBJ2-2, with D maybe TRBD2 (7 bases). The CDR3 contains 15 residues. Trimming left V 7 bases short and J 4 bases short, with 19 bases between. In germline, CDR1 is GTSNPN, CDR2 SVGIG (reference sequence). CDR3: CASERRGPFTGELFF. As DNA, the CDR3 is TGTGCCTCGGAGCGGCGGGGGCCCTTCACCGGGGAGCTGTTTTTT.

To note about this clone: Its ends do not fully match the called genes, so a read error is possible. The chain has TRBV10-2 and TRBJ2-7; no firm D call. There are 12 residues in the CDR3. Germline V gene sequence: CDR1 WSHSY, CDR2 SAAADI. The CDR3 coding sequence is TGCGCCAGCAGTGATAATGTACAGTTCCAGAACTTC. Protein sequence: CASSDNVQFQNF.

The V gene is TRBV10-3, the J gene TRBJ2-1, with D tentatively TRBD1 (7 bases). This CDR3 is built from 17 residues. V was trimmed by 9 bases and J by 0 bases, leaving 21 bases between them. Germline CDR1 reads ENHRY; CDR2 reads SYGVKD. CDR3 in DNA: TGTGCCATTCGACGGGTGCCAGGGGGGAGCTCCTACAATGAGCAGTTCTTC. This gives the protein CAIRRVPGGSSYNEQFF.

CDR3 residues: CAISESRVETQYF. The CDR3 nucleotides are TGTGCCATCAGTGAGTCGAGGGTGGAGACCCAGTACTTC. The V call is TRBV10-3, the J call TRBJ2-5; tentatively, D is TRBD2 (5 bases). The germline V gene has CDR1 ENHRY and CDR2 SYGVKD. The V end lost 0 bases, the J end lost 5 bases, and 7 bases lay between the germline ends. The CDR3 length is 13 residues.